This T cell receptor beta chain was documented in a study of patients and donors after allogeneic stem cell transplantation. A single record per CDR3 protein comes from TCRdb applying MiXCR to the RT-PCR reads. The repertoire holds more than 850,000 distinct CDR3 sequences, with under 20% as singletons. This clonotype was recorded a few times. Looked up from germline, CDR1 is MNHEY and CDR2 is SVGAGI. The CDR3 contains 16 residues. Trimming cost V 0 bases and J 4 bases, with 12 bases left between them. This TCR was sampled from a human donor who was either an allogeneic HSCT recipient or a stem cell or donor lymphocyte infusion donor (not recorded which). It is not recorded whose cells these are; they may come from a transplant donor. This chain joins TRBV6-5 and TRBJ2-2; TRBD2 might be the D (6 bases). The sample consisted of blood, either unsorted or a sorted T cell fraction (not recorded which). The CDR3 sequence: CASSYSSGSLTGELFF. The CDR3 DNA follows: TGTGCCAGCAGTTACTCGAGCGGGTCTCTCACCGGGGAGCTGTTTTTT.